This TCR beta chain was recovered during a study of T cell responses to AZD1222 COVID-19 vaccine. Study-level findings and limits: Samples come after the peak T cell response, not at day 14. Mostly white British, mostly female donors; authors suggested clonal diversity may be underestimated. Reportedly, nearly half the spike-specific TCRs target unmutated variant regions. CD4 TCRs linked to vaccination spanned spike, dominating at 160-218 and 743-854.

This table comes from immunoSEQ multiplex PCR, and its TCRdb copy is limited to in-frame clones, with some not included. Seen here are about 40,000 clones, about 90% observed once, and the top ten hold roughly a quarter. V shed 0 bases and J 6 bases; nucleotides not matched to a gene: 9. Looked up from germline, CDR1 is SGHRS and CDR2 is YFSETQ. The CDR3 is 15 amino acids. As for this clone: Its antigen is not identified.

The V call is TRBV5-1, the J call TRBJ2-7; 7 nucleotides match TRBD1. This sequence originates from an adult who received the MenACWY meningococcal vaccine as a control. The specimen comprised peripheral blood, sampled 28 days after the second dose of the MenACWY control vaccine. CDR3 protein: CASSLEGTAISEQYF. The CDR3 bases are TGCGCCAGCAGCTTGGAAGGGACAGCTATCAGCGAGCAGTACTTC.